The following is a TCR beta chain sequence with its context. This record belongs to a study of technical replicates of blood from several donors. Sequencing was performed with immunoSEQ multiplex PCR; in TCRdb, only in-frame clones are kept and a portion is missing. Here the sample spans 55,000 to 80,000 clones, 98% being singletons. This CDR3 is 14 amino acids long. J lost 6 bases, V lost 6 bases, and 8 bases had no gene match. Germline CDR1 and CDR2: MNHEY and SVGAGI. The genes are TRBV6-5 and TRBJ2-1; 7 nucleotides agree with TRBD2. This TCR was sampled from a human donor in good health. Specimen: T cells isolated from PBMCs. The chain's CDR3 is CASSRTLARNEQFF. The CDR3 DNA is TGTGCCAGCAGCCGGACACTAGCGCGCAATGAGCAGTTCTTC.